The next 6 T cell receptor beta chains were all read from a single sample in a study of T-cell memory formation after mild COVID-19. TCRdb re-derived calls from the 5' RACE reads in MiXCR, one entry per CDR3 protein. In the table there are about 260,000 distinct CDR3 sequences, approximately 8% of which are singletons. What was sequenced was PBMCs or a T cell subset sorted from them (not recorded which). These receptors all stem from a man between 18 and 35 years old who had mild COVID-19 (a few samples of this study predate the infection). Cell type and time point are not known.

This clonotype was recorded many times. The rearrangement joins TRBV5-1 to TRBJ1-5, with a possible D match to TRBD1 (6 bases). V dropped 1 base and J dropped 6 bases, with 8 bases sitting between them. The CDR3 totals 13 residues. Germline CDR1 is SGHRS and CDR2 is YFSETQ. The CDR3 loop is CASSLSGAQPQHF. The CDR3 nucleotides read TGCGCCAGCAGCTTGTCAGGGGCTCAGCCCCAGCATTTT.

This clonotype was seen many times. The V gene is TRBV4-2, the J gene TRBJ2-1; 7 nucleotides match TRBD1. CDR3 length: 15 residues. Losses at the gene ends were 7 bases for V and 8 bases for J; bases not matched to a gene: 14. Germline CDR1 reads LGHNA; CDR2 reads YNFKEQ. In DNA, the CDR3 is TGTGCCAGCACGCTAACCGGGACAGTTGGCCATGAGCAGTTCTTC. This encodes CASTLTGTVGHEQFF.

This clonotype was seen a handful of times. The chain links TRBV3-1 to TRBJ1-6, with D unresolved. The CDR3 sequence is 15 residues long. Germline V gene lookup returns CDR1 LGHDT and CDR2 YNNKEL (reference sequence). Trimming cost V 4 bases and J 0 bases, with 7 bases left between them. The CDR3 loop is CASSRKYSYNSPLHF. In DNA form, the CDR3 reads TGTGCCAGCAGCCGAAAATACTCCTATAATTCACCCCTCCACTTT.

This clonotype has more than one count but fewer than ten. This chain joins TRBV7-2 and TRBJ2-7; 7 nucleotides match TRBD1. CDR3 size: 17 residues. V gave up 6 bases and J gave up 3 bases; unmatched junction bases: 17. The germline gives CDR1 SGHTA, CDR2 FQGNSA. CDR3 sequence (DNA): TGTGCCAGCAGTCATAGGCGACAGGGATTTAATCTCTACGAGCAGTACTTC. This translates into CASSHRRQGFNLYEQYF.

The J gene is TRBJ2-2, the V gene TRBV29-1, with D unclear. V dropped 4 bases and J dropped 3 bases, with 9 bases sitting between them. CDR3 length equals 13 residues. Per germline, CDR1 SQVTM and CDR2 ANQGSEA. DNA of the CDR3: TGCAGCGTTGCTGTCGGCTACACCGGGGAGCTGTTTTTT. Translated: CSVAVGYTGELFF.

This clonotype occurred a few times. The chain is built from TRBV7-2 and TRBJ2-3; the D is unclear. The CDR3 is 17 residues long. V shed 2 bases and J shed 0 bases, with 15 bases lying between them. Germline V gene data show CDR1 as SGHTA and CDR2 as FQGNSA. For the CDR3, the DNA is TGTGCCAGCAGCTTAAAATTACGTAGATCTAGCACAGATACGCAGTATTTT. Residues: CASSLKLRRSSTDTQYF.